This T cell receptor (beta chain) is from a study of Tregs in tolerant kidney transplant recipients. The germline V gene encodes CDR1 SGHNT and CDR2 YYREEE (reference sequence). V shed 2 bases and J shed 4 bases, with 10 bases lying between them. CDR3 length: 15 amino acids. Sequencing used immunoSEQ multiplex PCR; TCRdb keeps in-frame clones, though not all of them. The data show 55,000 to 80,000 clones, 95% to 98% seen once. The sample consisted of Tregs from blood, taken before the transplant. The chain carries TRBV5-4 and TRBJ1-6, with D possibly TRBD1 on 6 matching bases. This sequence was found in a human donor who received a combined kidney and bone marrow transplant. CDR3: CASSLRQAYNSPLHF. The CDR3 DNA sequence: TGTGCCAGCAGCTTACGACAGGCATATAATTCACCCCTCCACTTT.